The TCR beta chain described here comes from a study of OX40 agonist ivuxolimab in advanced cancers. Study information: Patients received intravenous ivuxolimab every 2 weeks at 0.01 to 10 mg/kg. The study enrolled dose-escalation patients with hepatocellular carcinoma, melanoma, renal cell or head and neck cancer. Under the entry rules, prior anti-PD-1, anti-PD-L1 or anti-CTLA-4 therapy was allowed, and 35% to 40% had some.

Produced via immunoSEQ multiplex PCR; TCRdb's table is partial and in-frame only. The data contain 45,000 to 60,000 clones, 82% of them singletons. Germline V gene data show CDR1 as SGHNT and CDR2 as YENEEA. V shed 0 bases, J shed 11 bases, and the junction held 3 bases outside the gene matches. The CDR3 is 12 residues long. The receptor's source is an adult with an advanced solid tumor such as melanoma, head and neck, liver or kidney cancer. V is TRBV11-3 and J is TRBJ1-1, with 7 nucleotides matching TRBD1. Here the sequenced sample was CD4+ or CD8+ T cells sorted from blood, taken in a trial of the OX40 agonist ivuxolimab. The CDR3 sequence is CASSLDRGSAFF. The CDR3 DNA reads as TGTGCCAGCAGCTTAGACAGGGGGTCGGCTTTCTTT.